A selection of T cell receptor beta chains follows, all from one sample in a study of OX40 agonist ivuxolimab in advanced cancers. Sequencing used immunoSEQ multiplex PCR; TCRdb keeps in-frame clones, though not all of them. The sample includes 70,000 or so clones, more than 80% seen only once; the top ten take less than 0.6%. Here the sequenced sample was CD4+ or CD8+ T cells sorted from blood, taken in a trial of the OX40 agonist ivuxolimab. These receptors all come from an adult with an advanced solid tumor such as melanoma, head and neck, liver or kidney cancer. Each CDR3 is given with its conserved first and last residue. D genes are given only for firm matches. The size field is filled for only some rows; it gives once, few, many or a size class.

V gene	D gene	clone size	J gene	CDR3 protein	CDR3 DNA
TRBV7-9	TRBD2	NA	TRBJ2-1	CASSLAREAREQFF	TGTGCCAGCAGCTTAGCGCGGGAGGCGCGCGAGCAGTTCTTC
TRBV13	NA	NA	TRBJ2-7	CASSLIGRAAYEQYF	TGTGCCAGCAGCTTAATCGGTCGGGCCGCCTACGAGCAGTACTTC
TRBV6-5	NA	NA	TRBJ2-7	CASRSSRASYEQYF	TGTGCCAGCAGATCCTCGAGGGCCTCCTACGAGCAGTACTTC
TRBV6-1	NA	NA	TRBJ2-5	CASSRESRETQYF	TGTGCCAGCAGTCGGGAGTCTAGGGAGACCCAGTACTTC
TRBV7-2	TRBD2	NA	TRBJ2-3	CASSVGLASTDTQYF	TGTGCCAGCAGCGTGGGACTAGCGAGCACAGATACGCAGTATTTT
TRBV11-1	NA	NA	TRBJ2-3	CASSRNQAGIDTQYF	TGTGCCAGCAGCCGTAACCAGGCGGGGATAGATACGCAGTATTTT
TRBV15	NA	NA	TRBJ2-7	CATSRVTGTMVEQYF	TGTGCCACCAGCAGAGTAACAGGGACGATGGTCGAGCAGTACTTC
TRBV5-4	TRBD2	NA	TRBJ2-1	CASSLAENPGGQFF	TGTGCCAGCAGCTTGGCCGAGAACCCGGGGGGGCAGTTCTTC
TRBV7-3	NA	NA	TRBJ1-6	CASSLTADSPLHF	TGTGCCAGCAGCTTAACCGCGGATTCACCCCTCCACTTT
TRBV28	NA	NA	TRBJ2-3	CASSPRRRRDTQYF	TGTGCCAGCAGTCCCCGCCGGCGGCGGGATACGCAGTATTTT
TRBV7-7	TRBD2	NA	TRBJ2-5	CASSLGGLAGGRQETQYF	TGTGCTAGCAGCTTAGGGGGACTAGCGGGAGGGCGGCAAGAGACCCAGTACTTC
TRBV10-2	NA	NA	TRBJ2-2	CASDGGGGELFF	TGCGCCAGCGATGGGGGAGGCGGGGAGCTGTTTTTT
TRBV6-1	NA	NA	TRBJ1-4	CASSWTADEKLFF	TGTGCCAGCAGTTGGACGGCCGATGAAAAACTGTTTTTT
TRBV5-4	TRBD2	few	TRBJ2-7	CASSSGLAGHSYEQYF	TGTGCCAGCAGCTCGGGACTAGCGGGTCACTCCTACGAGCAGTACTTC
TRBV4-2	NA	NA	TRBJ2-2	CASSQAGRDPGWGELFF	TGTGCCAGCAGCCAAGCCGGGCGAGATCCAGGTTGGGGGGAGCTGTTTTTT
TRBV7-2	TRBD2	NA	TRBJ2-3	CASSPGLAGEADTQYF	TGTGCCAGCAGCCCGGGACTAGCGGGAGAGGCAGATACGCAGTATTTT
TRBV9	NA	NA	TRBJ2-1	CASSGTVYNEQFF	TGTGCCAGCAGCGGGACGGTCTACAATGAGCAGTTCTTC
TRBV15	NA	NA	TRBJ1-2	CATSSDGRGAIHYGYTF	TGTGCCACCAGCAGCGATGGGAGGGGCGCGATTCACTATGGCTACACCTTC
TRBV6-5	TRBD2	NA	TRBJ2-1	CASSPGAGAEQFF	TGTGCCAGCAGTCCCGGAGCGGGAGCTGAGCAGTTCTTC
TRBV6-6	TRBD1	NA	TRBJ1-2	CASSPGQGVSGYTF	TGTGCCAGCAGTCCGGGACAGGGGGTTAGTGGCTACACCTTC
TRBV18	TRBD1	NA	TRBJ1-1	CASSPGSGGFLSAFF	TGTGCCAGCTCCCCCGGTTCAGGGGGCTTCCTCTCAGCTTTCTTT
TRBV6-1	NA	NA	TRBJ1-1	CASRRIEDTEAFF	TGTGCCAGCCGCAGGATCGAGGACACTGAAGCTTTCTTT
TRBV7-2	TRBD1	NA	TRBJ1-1	CASSQQGASNTEAFF	TGTGCCAGCAGCCAACAGGGGGCATCGAACACTGAAGCTTTCTTT
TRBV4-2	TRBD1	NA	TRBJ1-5	CASSLMTGGDQPQHF	TGTGCCAGCAGCCTCATGACAGGGGGGGATCAGCCCCAGCATTTT
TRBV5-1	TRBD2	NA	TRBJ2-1	CASSPRLAGDEQFF	TGCGCCAGCAGTCCCCGACTAGCGGGAGATGAGCAGTTCTTC